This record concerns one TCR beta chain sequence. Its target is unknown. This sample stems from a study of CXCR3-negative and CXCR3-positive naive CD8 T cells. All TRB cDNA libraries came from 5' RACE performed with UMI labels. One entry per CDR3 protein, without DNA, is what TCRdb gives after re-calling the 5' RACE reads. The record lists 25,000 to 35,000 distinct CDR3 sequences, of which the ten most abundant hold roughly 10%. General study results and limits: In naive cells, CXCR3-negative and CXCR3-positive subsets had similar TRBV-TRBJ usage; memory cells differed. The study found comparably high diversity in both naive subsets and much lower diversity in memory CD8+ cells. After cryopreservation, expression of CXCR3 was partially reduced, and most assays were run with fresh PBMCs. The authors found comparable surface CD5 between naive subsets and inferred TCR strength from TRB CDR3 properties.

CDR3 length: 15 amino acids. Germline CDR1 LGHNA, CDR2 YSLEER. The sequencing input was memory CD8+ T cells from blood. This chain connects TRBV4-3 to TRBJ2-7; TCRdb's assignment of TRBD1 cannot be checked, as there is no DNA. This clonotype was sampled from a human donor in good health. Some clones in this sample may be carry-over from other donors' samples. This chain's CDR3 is CASSQANRGGYEQYF.